The 26 T cell receptor beta chains below all came from one sample that was sequenced in a study of blood T cell repertoires in COVID-19. Assay: immunoSEQ multiplex PCR; the TCRdb copy retains only in-frame clones and omits some. The sample holds 130,000 or so clones, about 86% seen once. The sample comprised peripheral blood. These receptors were collected from a woman between 55 and 75 years old with acute or convalescent COVID-19.

The V gene is TRBV19, the J gene TRBJ1-2; TRBD1 matches at 7 bases. The V gene end was trimmed by 6 bases and the J gene end by 4 bases; junction bases not matched to a gene: 8. CDR1 and CDR2 from the germline V gene are LNHDA and SQIVND (reference sequence). The CDR3 loop spans 14 amino acids. The CDR3 loop is CASSGTEKVYGYTF. CDR3 DNA sequence: TGTGCCAGTAGCGGGACAGAGAAAGTCTATGGCTACACCTTC.

V gene TRBV6-2 or TRBV6-3 combines with J gene TRBJ2-7; D may be TRBD1 (5 bases). V lost 4 bases and J 7 bases, leaving 29 bases between the germline ends. Germline-derived CDR1 and CDR2 are MNHEY and SVGEGT. There are 18 residues in the CDR3. The CDR3 bases are TGTGCCAGCAGTTCGCGAACCCCGGTATCAGGGTCGGTGGCGGAGCAGTACTTC. Amino acids: CASSSRTPVSGSVAEQYF.

The gene calls are TRBV19 and TRBJ2-3; 9 nucleotides agree with TRBD2. CDR1 and CDR2 (germline): LNHDA, SQIVND (reference sequence). The junction had 12 bases not matched to a gene; V was cut back by 1 base and J by 1 base. There are 19 residues in the CDR3. The CDR3 DNA reads TGTGCCAGTAGTATAGTCCTAAGCGGGGGGCGGAGTGGCACAGATACGCAGTATTTT. Protein product: CASSIVLSGGRSGTDTQYF.

The chain is built from TRBV19 and TRBJ1-6, with a tentative D call TRBD1 (5 bases). V lost 5 bases to trimming and J lost 4 bases, with 12 bases between them. Germline V gene lookup returns CDR1 LNHDA and CDR2 SQIVND (reference sequence). The CDR3 covers 15 residues. The CDR3 region is CASSALTAYNSPLHF. DNA of the CDR3: TGTGCCAGTAGTGCACTGACAGCATATAATTCACCCCTCCACTTT.

The gene calls are TRBV4-3 and TRBJ2-1; TRBD2 agrees at 10 bases. The CDR3 has 19 residues. With 0 bases clipped from V and 4 bases from J, the junction kept 12 bases outside the gene matches. CDR1 is LGHNA and CDR2 is YSLEER in the germline V gene. CDR3 nucleotide sequence: TGCGCCAGCAGCCAAGAGAGGCTAGCGGGGGCCCTGCATTACAATGAGCAGTTCTTC. It is translated as CASSQERLAGALHYNEQFF.

This chain uses TRBV5-1 with TRBJ2-3; weak D call: TRBD2 (6 bases). The CDR3 contains 14 residues. Looked up from germline, CDR1 is SGHRS and CDR2 is YFSETQ. Trimming stripped 1 base from V and 5 bases from J, with 11 bases between. CDR3 residues: CASSLKSGVDTQYF. In nucleotides, the CDR3 is TGCGCCAGCAGCTTGAAGTCGGGGGTAGATACGCAGTATTTT.

This chain connects TRBV18 to TRBJ2-3; 9 positions match TRBD2. CDR1 and CDR2 (germline): KGHSH, LQKENI. Trimming cost V 3 bases and J 2 bases; bases outside gene matches: 6. CDR3 size: 16 residues. CDR3 sequence (DNA): TGTGCCAGCTCACCCAGCGGGGGGATAAACACAGATACGCAGTATTTT. Encoded protein: CASSPSGGINTDTQYF.

The gene calls are TRBV7-9 and TRBJ1-5, with 8 bases identical to TRBD1. The CDR3 length is 16 residues. V shed 5 bases and J 2 bases; nucleotides not matched to a gene: 8. In germline, CDR1 is SEHNR, CDR2 FQNEAQ (reference sequence). CDR3 sequence (DNA): TGTGCCAGCAGCCCGGACAGGGCCGGAGGCAATCAGCCCCAGCATTTT. It codes for CASSPDRAGGNQPQHF.

CDR3 bases: TGTGCCAGCTCATCAGGGACCTACGAGCAGTACTTC. Its protein product is CASSSGTYEQYF. The chain couples TRBV18 to TRBJ2-7; D might be TRBD1 (5 bases). Germline CDR1 and CDR2: KGHSH and LQKENI. The CDR3 spans 12 residues. The V end lost 5 bases, the J end lost 2 bases, and 7 bases lay between the germline ends.

V usage is TRBV19 and J usage is TRBJ1-5; D is uncertain. V dropped 5 bases and J dropped 0 bases, with 8 bases sitting between them. CDR1 is LNHDA, CDR2 SQIVND, per germline (reference sequence). The CDR3 has 14 residues. The chain's CDR3 is CASSEGHSNQPQHF. CDR3 sequence (DNA): TGTGCCAGTAGTGAGGGTCATAGCAATCAGCCCCAGCATTTT.

The J gene is TRBJ2-7, the V gene TRBV27, with 10 positions matching TRBD2. The CDR3 contains 17 residues. Per the germline V gene, CDR1 is MNHEY and CDR2 is SMNVEV (reference sequence). Losses at the gene ends were 1 base for V and 0 bases for J; bases not matched to a gene: 6. Here the CDR3 DNA reads TGTGCCAGCAGTTTATTTAGCGGGGGGACGAGCTCCTACGAGCAGTACTTC. This gives the protein CASSLFSGGTSSYEQYF.

This clone was found once. The chain combines TRBV6-5 with TRBJ2-5, with 9 bases matching TRBD2. The germline V gene encodes CDR1 MNHEY and CDR2 SVGAGI. The junction had 11 bases not matched to a gene; V was cut back by 8 bases and J by 7 bases. The CDR3 has 14 amino acids. The CDR3: CASGLERGAGTQYF. The CDR3 DNA reads TGTGCCAGCGGGTTGGAGCGGGGGGCGGGGACCCAGTACTTC.

The chain joins TRBV27 to TRBJ2-1; TRBD2 matches 14 bases. This CDR3 is built from 14 residues. With V trimmed by 5 bases and J by 9 bases, 3 bases remained unmatched. The germline gives CDR1 MNHEY, CDR2 SMNVEV (reference sequence). The CDR3 nucleotides are TGTGCCAGCAGTCACGGGACTAGCGGGGGTGAGCAGTTCTTC. Its protein is CASSHGTSGGEQFF.

This chain joins TRBV18 and TRBJ2-7; 15 bases are shared with TRBD2. CDR1 is KGHSH, CDR2 LQKENI, per germline. J was trimmed by 1 base and V by 4 bases; bases with no gene match: 5. CDR3 size: 17 residues. CDR3 in amino acids: CASSLGLAGGSSYEQYF. The CDR3 coding sequence is TGTGCCAGCTCACTCGGACTAGCGGGGGGGTCGTCCTACGAGCAGTACTTC.

This chain links TRBV30 with TRBJ1-1; D not resolved. V was shortened by 5 bases and J by 4 bases, with 23 bases between the two germline ends. The CDR3 runs to 16 residues. Germline loops: CDR1 GTSNPN, CDR2 SVGIG (reference sequence). The CDR3 loop is CAWAALSVALGTEAFF. For the CDR3, the DNA is TGTGCCTGGGCCGCTTTAAGTGTAGCCCTGGGCACTGAAGCTTTCTTT.

The J gene is TRBJ2-5, the V gene TRBV10-3; the match to TRBD2 covers 13 bases. V lost 0 bases, J lost 4 bases, and 11 bases stayed unmatched. CDR1 is ENHRY, CDR2 SYGVKD, per germline. The CDR3 has 19 amino acids. The CDR3 nucleotides are TGTGCCATCAGTGAGTCGAGTACTAGCGGGGGGGCATCGCGAGAGACCCAGTACTTC. It is translated as CAISESSTSGGASRETQYF.

The chain links TRBV10-2 to TRBJ2-2; D not resolved. Trimming stripped 6 bases from V and 1 base from J, with 12 bases between. The CDR3 totals 15 residues. The germline gives CDR1 WSHSY, CDR2 SAAADI. The CDR3 protein is CASRTPLVNTGELFF. The CDR3 DNA is TGCGCCAGCAGGACTCCTCTAGTGAACACCGGGGAGCTGTTTTTT.

The rearrangement uses TRBV6-5 and TRBJ1-1; D uncertain. Trimming pared 5 bases from V and 0 bases from J, leaving 10 bases between. The CDR3 has 14 amino acids. CDR1 is MNHEY and CDR2 is SVGAGI in the germline V gene. The CDR3: CASSPTFVNTEAFF. In DNA form, the CDR3 reads TGTGCCAGCAGTCCTACCTTTGTGAACACTGAAGCTTTCTTT.

The chain links TRBV6-5 to TRBJ1-1; no definite D call. Germline V lookup: CDR1 MNHEY, CDR2 SVGAGI. The CDR3 runs to 15 residues. Trimming cost V 11 bases and J 0 bases, with 19 bases left between them. For the CDR3, the DNA is TGTGCCGCGATCCTCAGGACTGGGATGAACACTGAAGCTTTCTTT. It is translated as CAAILRTGMNTEAFF.

V gene TRBV27 combines with J gene TRBJ1-3; 9 bases match TRBD1. The length of the CDR3 is 16 residues. V shed 8 bases, J shed 0 bases, and the junction held 8 bases outside the gene matches. Germline lookup yields CDR1 MNHEY and CDR2 SMNVEV (reference sequence). CDR3 amino acids: CASSRTGANSGNTIYF. The CDR3 DNA reads TGTGCCAGCTCCCGGACAGGGGCCAACTCTGGAAACACCATATATTTT.

This clone occurred a few times. The genes are TRBV19 and TRBJ1-4; 9 nucleotides line up with TRBD1. In germline, CDR1 is LNHDA, CDR2 SQIVND (reference sequence). There are 16 residues in the CDR3. With V trimmed by 3 bases and J by 6 bases, 8 bases remained unmatched. The CDR3 sequence: CASSIYRDRVYEKLFF. CDR3 bases: TGTGCCAGTAGTATCTACCGGGACAGGGTATATGAAAAACTGTTTTTT.

This chain uses TRBV19 with TRBJ1-1, with D tentatively TRBD1 (6 bases). Germline values: CDR1 LNHDA, CDR2 SQIVND (reference sequence). The germline V and J ends were trimmed by 2 bases and 1 base, with 14 bases remaining between them. The CDR3 totals 16 residues. The CDR3 region is CASSIQQGRGNTEAFF. CDR3 DNA: TGTGCCAGTAGTATACAACAGGGTCGCGGGAACACTGAAGCTTTCTTT.

V and J are TRBV29-1 and TRBJ2-3; 9 nucleotides match TRBD2. Trimming at V came to 3 bases and at J to 9 bases, leaving 7 bases not matched to a gene. CDR1 is SQVTM and CDR2 is ANQGSEA in the germline V gene. This CDR3 is built from 13 residues. CDR3 nucleotides: TGCAGCGTTGACGGCGGGGGGGCGCACACGCAGTATTTT. This gives the protein CSVDGGGAHTQYF.

The chain employs TRBV28 and TRBJ2-3; D is perhaps TRBD2 (5 bases). Germline CDR1 MDHEN, CDR2 SYDVKM. Between the trimmed V and J ends, which lost 3 bases and 4 bases, there was a span of 8 bases. This CDR3 comprises 13 residues. The CDR3 loop is CASSLRAPDTQYF. DNA of the CDR3: TGTGCCAGCAGTTTGCGGGCGCCAGATACGCAGTATTTT.

The genes are TRBV19 and TRBJ2-3, with 13 positions matching TRBD2. Per germline, CDR1 LNHDA and CDR2 SQIVND (reference sequence). This CDR3 has 16 residues. Unmatched junction bases numbered 5, after V lost 4 bases and J lost 4 bases. Here the CDR3 reads CASSRGLAGKADTQYF. DNA of the CDR3: TGTGCCAGTAGTAGGGGACTAGCGGGGAAGGCAGATACGCAGTATTTT.

Regarding this clone: Compared with germline, one end of the junction differs, possibly owing to a read error. The genes are TRBV2 and TRBJ2-3; D ambiguous. The CDR3 extends over 16 amino acids. Germline V gene sequence: CDR1 SNHLY, CDR2 FYNNEI. CDR3 DNA: TGTGCCAGCAGCGAAGGCCCCCCGACTTACACAGATACGCAGTATTTT. Its translation: CASSEGPPTYTDTQYF.